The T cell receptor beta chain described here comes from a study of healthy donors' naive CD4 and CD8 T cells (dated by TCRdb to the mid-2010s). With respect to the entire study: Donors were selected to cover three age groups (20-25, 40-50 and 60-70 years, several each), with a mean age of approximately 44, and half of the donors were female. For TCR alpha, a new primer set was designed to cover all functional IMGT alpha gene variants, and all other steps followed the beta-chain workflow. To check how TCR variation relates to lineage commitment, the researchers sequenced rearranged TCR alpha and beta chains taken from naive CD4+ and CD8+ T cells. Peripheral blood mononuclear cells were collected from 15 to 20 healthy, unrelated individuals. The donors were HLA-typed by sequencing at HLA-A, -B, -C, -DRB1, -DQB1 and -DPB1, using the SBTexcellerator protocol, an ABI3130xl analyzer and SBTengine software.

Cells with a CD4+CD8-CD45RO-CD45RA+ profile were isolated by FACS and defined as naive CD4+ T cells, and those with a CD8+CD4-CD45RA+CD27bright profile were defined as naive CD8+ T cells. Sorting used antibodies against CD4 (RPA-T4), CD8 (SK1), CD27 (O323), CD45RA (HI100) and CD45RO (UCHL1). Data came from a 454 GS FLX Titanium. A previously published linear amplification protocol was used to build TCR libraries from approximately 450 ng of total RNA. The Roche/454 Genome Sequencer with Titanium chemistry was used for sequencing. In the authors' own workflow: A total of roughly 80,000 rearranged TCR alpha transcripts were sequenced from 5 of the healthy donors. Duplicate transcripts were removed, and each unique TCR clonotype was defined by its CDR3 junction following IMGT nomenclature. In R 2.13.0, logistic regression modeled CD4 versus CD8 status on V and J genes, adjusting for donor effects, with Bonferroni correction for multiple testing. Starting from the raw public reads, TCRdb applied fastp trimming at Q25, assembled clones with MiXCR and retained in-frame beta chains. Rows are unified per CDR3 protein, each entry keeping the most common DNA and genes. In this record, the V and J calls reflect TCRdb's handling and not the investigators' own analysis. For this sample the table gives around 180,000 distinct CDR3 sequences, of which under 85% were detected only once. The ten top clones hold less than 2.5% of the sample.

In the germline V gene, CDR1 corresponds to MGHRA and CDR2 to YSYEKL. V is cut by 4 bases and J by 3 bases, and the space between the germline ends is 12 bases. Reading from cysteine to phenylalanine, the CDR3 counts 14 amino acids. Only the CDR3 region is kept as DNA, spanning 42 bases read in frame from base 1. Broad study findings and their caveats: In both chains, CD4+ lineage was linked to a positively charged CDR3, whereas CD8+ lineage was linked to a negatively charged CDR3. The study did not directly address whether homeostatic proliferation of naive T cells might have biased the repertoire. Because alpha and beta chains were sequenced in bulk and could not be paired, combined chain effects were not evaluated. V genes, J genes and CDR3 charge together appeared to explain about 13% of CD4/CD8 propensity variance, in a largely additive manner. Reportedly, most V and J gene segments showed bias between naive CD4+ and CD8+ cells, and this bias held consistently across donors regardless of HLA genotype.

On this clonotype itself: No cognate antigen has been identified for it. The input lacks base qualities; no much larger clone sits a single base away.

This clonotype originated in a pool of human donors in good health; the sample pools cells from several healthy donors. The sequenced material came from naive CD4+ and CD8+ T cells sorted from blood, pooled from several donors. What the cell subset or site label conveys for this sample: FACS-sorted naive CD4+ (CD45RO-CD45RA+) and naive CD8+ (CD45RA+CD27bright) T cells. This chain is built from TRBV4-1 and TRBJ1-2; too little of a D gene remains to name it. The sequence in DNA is TGCGCCAGCAGCCCTGGCCCGAGGGACTATGGCTACACCTTC. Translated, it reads CASSPGPRDYGYTF.